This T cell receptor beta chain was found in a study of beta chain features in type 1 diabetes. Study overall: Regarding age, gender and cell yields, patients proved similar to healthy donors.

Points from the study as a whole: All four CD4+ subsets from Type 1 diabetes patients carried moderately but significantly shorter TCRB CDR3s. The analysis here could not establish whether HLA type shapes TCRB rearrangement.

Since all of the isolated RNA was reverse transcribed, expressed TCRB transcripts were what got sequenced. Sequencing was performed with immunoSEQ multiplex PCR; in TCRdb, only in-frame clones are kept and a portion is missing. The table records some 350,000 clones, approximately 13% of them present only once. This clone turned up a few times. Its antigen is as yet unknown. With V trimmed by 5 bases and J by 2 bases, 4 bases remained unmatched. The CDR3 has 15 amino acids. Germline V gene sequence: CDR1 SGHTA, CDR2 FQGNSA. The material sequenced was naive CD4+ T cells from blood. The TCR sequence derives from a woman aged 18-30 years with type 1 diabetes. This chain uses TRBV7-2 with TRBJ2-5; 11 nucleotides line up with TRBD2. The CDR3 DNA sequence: TGTGCCAGCAGCAACAGACTAGCGGGGCAAGAGACCCAGTACTTC. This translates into CASSNRLAGQETQYF.